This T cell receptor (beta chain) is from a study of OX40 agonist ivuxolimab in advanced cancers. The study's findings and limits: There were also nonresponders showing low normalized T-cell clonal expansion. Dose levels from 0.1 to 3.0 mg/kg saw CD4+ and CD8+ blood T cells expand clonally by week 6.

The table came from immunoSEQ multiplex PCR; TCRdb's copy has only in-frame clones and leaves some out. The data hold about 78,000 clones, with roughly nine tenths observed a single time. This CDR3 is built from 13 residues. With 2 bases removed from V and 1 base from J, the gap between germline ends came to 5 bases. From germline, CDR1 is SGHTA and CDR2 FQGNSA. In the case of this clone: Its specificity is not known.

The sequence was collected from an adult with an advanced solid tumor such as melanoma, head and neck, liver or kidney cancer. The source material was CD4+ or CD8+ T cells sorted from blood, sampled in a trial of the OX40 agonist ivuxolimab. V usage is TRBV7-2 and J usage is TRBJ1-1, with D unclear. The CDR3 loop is CASSLYKNTEAFF. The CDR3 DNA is TGTGCCAGCAGCTTATATAAGAACACTGAAGCTTTCTTT.